Given below is one T cell receptor (beta chain) in context. Its specificity is not known. This sample is drawn from a study of CD8+CD57+ T cells in acquired aplastic anemia. Study-wide background: Mean DNA quantity obtained from sorted CD4+ and CD8+ cells was about 3.2 ug. Study conclusions and caveats: Patients and controls were found to share twenty-nine CD8+ CDR3 sequences. Between the patient and control groups, CD8+ Simpson's diversity did not differ significantly.

Template material for TCR beta VDJ and CDR3 profiling consisted of genomic DNA. TCRdb reanalysed the reads using MiXCR and keeps one entry per CDR3 protein. The sample consists of 150,000 to 200,000 distinct CDR3 sequences, less than 65% of them appearing once. CDR3 size: 12 residues. Trimming took off 2 bases at V and 12 bases at J, with 8 bases between the two ends. CDR1 and CDR2 (germline): SGHVS, FQNEAQ. The sequenced sample consisted of sorted CD4+, CD8+, or CD8+CD57+ T cells (not recorded which) from PBMCs. The chain recombines TRBV7-8 with TRBJ1-6; the D is unclear. This clonotype originated in a human donor with severe aplastic anemia or a healthy control (not recorded which). The CDR3 DNA follows: TGTGCCAGCAGCTTAACGGCAGGACCCCTCCACTTT. Protein: CASSLTAGPLHF.